The rows below give T cell receptor beta chains drawn from one sample of a study of breast tumors, draining lymph nodes, adjacent tissues. TCRdb analysed the multiplex PCR reads with MiXCR anew, one entry per CDR3 protein. Of 70,000 or so distinct CDR3 sequences in the sample, approximately 45% were seen once. The specimen sequenced was breast tumor tissue. Receptors were obtained from a female donor with breast cancer. Some clones in this sample may be carry-over from other donors' samples. The CDR3 runs from the conserved cysteine through the conserved F or W. The D gene is left open where the match is weak.

v_gene	d_gene	j_gene	CDR3aa
TRBV19	TRBD2	TRBJ2-7	CASSIKGTSAYEQYF
TRBV4-1	.	TRBJ2-6	CASSQALSGANVLTF
TRBV12-3/TRBV12-4	TRBD1	TRBJ2-1	CASSSYPGQGDEQFF
TRBV20-1	.	TRBJ2-7	CSATPWGTSGGSYEQYF
TRBV19	TRBD1	TRBJ2-7	CASSITIGQAGLYEQYF
TRBV5-1	.	TRBJ2-2	CASSSEEGVLFF
TRBV14	.	TRBJ2-7	CASSPYSPASSYEQYF
TRBV3-1	.	TRBJ2-3	CASSQWGNREADTQYF
TRBV6-5	.	TRBJ1-2	CASSYRGAKSNGYTF
TRBV6-6	TRBD2	TRBJ2-2	CASSYSGTSGTGELFF